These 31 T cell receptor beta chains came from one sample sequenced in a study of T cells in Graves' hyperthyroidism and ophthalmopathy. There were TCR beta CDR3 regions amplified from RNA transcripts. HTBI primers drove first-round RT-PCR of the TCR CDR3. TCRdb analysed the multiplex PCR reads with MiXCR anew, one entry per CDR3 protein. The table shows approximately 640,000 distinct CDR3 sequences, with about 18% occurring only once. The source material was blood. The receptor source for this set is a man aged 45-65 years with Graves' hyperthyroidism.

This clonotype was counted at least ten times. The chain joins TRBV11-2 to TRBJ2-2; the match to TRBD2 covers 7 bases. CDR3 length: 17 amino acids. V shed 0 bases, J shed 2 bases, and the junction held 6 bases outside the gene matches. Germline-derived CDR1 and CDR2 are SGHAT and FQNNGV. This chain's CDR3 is CASSLDPLAANTGELFF. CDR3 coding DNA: TGTGCCAGCAGCTTAGATCCCCTAGCGGCTAACACCGGGGAGCTGTTTTTT.

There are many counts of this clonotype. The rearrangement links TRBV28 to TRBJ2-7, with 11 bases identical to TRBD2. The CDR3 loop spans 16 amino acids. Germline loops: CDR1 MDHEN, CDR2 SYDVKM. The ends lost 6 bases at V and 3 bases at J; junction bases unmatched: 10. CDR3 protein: CASSGENSGRVYEQYF. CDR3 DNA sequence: TGTGCCAGCAGCGGGGAAAATAGCGGGAGGGTCTACGAGCAGTACTTC.

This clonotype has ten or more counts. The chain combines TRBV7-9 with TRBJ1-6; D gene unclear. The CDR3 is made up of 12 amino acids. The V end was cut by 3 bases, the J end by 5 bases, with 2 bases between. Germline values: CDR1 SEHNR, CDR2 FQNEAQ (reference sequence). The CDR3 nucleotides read TGTGCCAGCAGCTTCGATAATTCACCCCTCCACTTT. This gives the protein CASSFDNSPLHF.

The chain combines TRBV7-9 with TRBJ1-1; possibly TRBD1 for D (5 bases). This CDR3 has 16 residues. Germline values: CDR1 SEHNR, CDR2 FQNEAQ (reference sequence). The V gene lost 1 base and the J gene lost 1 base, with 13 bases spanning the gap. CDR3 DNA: TGTGCCAGCAGCTTAGTTTTGACGGGGACGAACACTGAAGCTTTCTTT. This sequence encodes CASSLVLTGTNTEAFF.

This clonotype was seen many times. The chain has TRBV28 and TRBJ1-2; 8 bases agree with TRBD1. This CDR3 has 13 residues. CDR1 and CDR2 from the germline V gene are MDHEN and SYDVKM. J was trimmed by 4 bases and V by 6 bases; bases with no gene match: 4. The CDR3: CASRYDRGYGYTF. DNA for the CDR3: TGTGCCAGCAGATACGACAGGGGCTATGGCTACACCTTC.

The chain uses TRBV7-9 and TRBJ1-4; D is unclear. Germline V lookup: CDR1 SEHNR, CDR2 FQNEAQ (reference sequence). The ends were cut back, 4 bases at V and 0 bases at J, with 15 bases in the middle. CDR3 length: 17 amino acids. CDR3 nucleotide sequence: TGTGCCAGCAGCTCCCCTATCGGCTCCTCAACTAATGAAAAACTGTTTTTT. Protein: CASSSPIGSSTNEKLFF.

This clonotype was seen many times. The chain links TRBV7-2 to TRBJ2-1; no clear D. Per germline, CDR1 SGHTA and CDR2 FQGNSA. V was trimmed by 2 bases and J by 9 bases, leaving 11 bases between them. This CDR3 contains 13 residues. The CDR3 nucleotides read TGTGCCAGCAGCTTACATCTGGTGACTGAGCAGTTCTTC. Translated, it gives CASSLHLVTEQFF. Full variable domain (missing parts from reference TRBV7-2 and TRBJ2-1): GAGVSQSPSNKVTEKGKDVELRCDPISGHTALYWYRQSLGQGLEFLIYFQGNSAPDKSGLPSDRFSAERTGGSVSTLTIQRTQQEDSAVYLCASSLHLVTEQFFGPGTRLTVL.

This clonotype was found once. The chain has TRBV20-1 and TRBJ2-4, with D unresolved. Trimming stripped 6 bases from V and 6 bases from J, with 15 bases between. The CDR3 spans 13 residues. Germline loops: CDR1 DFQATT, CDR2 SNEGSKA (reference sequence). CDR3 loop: CSAPEHGLNIQYF. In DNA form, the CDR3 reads TGCAGTGCGCCCGAGCATGGGTTAAACATTCAGTACTTC.

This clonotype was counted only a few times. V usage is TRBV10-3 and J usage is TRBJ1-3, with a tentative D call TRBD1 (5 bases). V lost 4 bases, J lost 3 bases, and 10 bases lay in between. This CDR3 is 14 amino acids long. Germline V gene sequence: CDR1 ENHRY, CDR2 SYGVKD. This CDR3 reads CAISAPGSGNTIYF. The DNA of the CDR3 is TGTGCCATCAGTGCCCCAGGGAGTGGAAACACCATATATTTT.

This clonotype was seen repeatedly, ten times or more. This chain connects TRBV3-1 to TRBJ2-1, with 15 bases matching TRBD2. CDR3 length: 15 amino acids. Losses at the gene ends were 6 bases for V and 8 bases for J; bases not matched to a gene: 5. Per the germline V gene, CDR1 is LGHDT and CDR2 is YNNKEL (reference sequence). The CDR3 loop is CASSPGLAGGHEQFF. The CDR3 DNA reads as TGTGCCAGCAGTCCTGGACTAGCGGGAGGGCATGAGCAGTTCTTC.

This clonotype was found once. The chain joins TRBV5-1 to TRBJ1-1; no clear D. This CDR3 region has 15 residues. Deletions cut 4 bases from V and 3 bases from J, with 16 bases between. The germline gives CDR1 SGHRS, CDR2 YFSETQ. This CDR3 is CASSTGGIRYTEAFF. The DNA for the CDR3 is TGCGCCAGCAGCACCGGAGGGATAAGGTACACTGAAGCTTTCTTT.

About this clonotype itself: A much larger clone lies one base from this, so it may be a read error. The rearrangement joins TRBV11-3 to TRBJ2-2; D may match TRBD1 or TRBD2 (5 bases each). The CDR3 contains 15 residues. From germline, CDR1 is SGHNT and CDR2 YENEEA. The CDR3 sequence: CASSFRGANIGELFF. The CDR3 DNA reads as TGTGCCAGCAGCTTTCGAGGGGCGAACATCGGGGAGCTGTTTTTT.

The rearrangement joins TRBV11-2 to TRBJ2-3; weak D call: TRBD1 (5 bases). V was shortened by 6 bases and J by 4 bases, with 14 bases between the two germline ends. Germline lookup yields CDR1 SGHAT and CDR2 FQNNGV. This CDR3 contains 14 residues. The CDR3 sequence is CASRKALGADTQYF. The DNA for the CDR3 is TGTGCCAGCAGAAAGGCCCTAGGGGCAGATACGCAGTATTTT.

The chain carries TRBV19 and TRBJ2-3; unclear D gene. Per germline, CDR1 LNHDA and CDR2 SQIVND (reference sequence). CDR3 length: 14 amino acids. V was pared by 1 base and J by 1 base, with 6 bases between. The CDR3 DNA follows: TGTGCCAGTAGTATAGTTCTCCGCACAGATACGCAGTATTTT. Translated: CASSIVLRTDTQYF.

CDR3 DNA sequence: TGTGCCAGCAGCCCGGGGACTAGCGGGAAATACGAGCAGTACTTC. Amino acid sequence: CASSPGTSGKYEQYF. This chain uses TRBV3-1 with TRBJ2-7; 13 bases map to TRBD2. Germline V lookup: CDR1 LGHDT, CDR2 YNNKEL (reference sequence). The trim removed 4 bases at V and 4 bases at J, leaving 4 bases unmatched. The CDR3 runs to 15 residues.

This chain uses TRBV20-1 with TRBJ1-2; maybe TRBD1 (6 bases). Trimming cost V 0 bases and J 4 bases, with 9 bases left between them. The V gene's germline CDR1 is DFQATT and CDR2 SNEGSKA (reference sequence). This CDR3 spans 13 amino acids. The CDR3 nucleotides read TGCAGTGCTAGAGAGACGGACAGCTATGGCTACACCTTC. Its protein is CSARETDSYGYTF.

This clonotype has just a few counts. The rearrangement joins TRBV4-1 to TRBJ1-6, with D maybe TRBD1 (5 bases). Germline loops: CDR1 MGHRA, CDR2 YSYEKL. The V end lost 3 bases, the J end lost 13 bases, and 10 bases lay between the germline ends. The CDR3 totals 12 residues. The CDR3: CASSQGLWPLHF. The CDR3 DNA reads TGCGCCAGCAGCCAGGGACTTTGGCCCCTCCACTTT.

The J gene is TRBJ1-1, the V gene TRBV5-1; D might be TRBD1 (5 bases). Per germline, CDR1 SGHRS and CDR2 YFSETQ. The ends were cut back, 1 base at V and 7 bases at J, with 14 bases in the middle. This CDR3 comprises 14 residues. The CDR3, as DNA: TGCGCCAGCAGCTTGTTGGTGGGGGGAGGTGAAGCTTTCTTT. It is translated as CASSLLVGGGEAFF.

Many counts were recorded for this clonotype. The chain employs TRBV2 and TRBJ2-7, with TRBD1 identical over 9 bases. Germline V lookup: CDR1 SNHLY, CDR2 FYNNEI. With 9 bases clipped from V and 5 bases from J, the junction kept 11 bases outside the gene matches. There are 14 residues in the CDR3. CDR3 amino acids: CASSGTGRFHEQYF. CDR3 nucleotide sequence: TGTGCCAGTTCCGGGACAGGGCGTTTCCACGAGCAGTACTTC. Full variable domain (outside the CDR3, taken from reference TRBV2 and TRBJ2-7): EPEVTQTPSHQVTQMGQEVILRCVPISNHLYFYWYRQILGQKVEFLVSFYNNEISEKSEIFDDQFSVERPDGSNFTLKIRSTKLEDSAMYFCASSGTGRFHEQYFGPGTRLTVT.

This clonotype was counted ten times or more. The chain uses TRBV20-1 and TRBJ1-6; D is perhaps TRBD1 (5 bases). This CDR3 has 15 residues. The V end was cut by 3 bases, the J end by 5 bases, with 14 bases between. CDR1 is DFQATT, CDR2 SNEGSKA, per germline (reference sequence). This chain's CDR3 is CSASRQSVDNSPLHF. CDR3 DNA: TGCAGTGCTAGTAGACAGTCCGTCGATAATTCACCCCTCCACTTT.

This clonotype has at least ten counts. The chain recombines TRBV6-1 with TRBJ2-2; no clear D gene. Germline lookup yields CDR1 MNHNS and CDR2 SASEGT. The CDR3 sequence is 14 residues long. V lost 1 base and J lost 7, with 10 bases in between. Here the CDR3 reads CASSEGVSDGELFF. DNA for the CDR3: TGTGCCAGCAGTGAAGGGGTTTCAGACGGGGAGCTGTTTTTT.

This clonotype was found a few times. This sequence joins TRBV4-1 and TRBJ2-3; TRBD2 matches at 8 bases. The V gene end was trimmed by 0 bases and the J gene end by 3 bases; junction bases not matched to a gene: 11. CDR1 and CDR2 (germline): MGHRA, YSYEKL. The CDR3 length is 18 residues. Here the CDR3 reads CASSQELLTSGLTDTQYF. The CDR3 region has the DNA TGCGCCAGCAGCCAAGAGTTATTAACTAGCGGTTTAACAGATACGCAGTATTTT.

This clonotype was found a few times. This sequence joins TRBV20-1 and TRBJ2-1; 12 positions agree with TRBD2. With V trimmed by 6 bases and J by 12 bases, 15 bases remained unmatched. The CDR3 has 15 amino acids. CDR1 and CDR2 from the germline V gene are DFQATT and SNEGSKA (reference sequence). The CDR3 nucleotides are TGCAGTGCAACCCTTCTAGCGGGAGGGCTAAATCGGCAGTTCTTC. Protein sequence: CSATLLAGGLNRQFF.

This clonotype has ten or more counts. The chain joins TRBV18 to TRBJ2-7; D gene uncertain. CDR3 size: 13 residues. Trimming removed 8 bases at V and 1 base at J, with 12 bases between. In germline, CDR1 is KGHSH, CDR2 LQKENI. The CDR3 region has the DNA TGTGCCAGCAGTCCCCCCGTGTCCTACGAGCAGTACTTC. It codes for CASSPPVSYEQYF. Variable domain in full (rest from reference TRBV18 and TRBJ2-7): NAGVMQNPRHLVRRRGQEARLRCSPMKGHSHVYWYRQLPEEGLKFMVYLQKENIIDESGMPKERFSAEFPKEGPSILRIQQVVRGDSAAYFCASSPPVSYEQYFGPGTRLTVT.

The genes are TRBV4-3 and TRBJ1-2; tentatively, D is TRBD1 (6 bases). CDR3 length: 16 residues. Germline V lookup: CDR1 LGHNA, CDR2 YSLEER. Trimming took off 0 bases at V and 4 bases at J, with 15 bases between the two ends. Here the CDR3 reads CASSQETGRLGYGYTF. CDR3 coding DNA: TGCGCCAGCAGCCAAGAAACAGGGCGTTTGGGCTATGGCTACACCTTC.

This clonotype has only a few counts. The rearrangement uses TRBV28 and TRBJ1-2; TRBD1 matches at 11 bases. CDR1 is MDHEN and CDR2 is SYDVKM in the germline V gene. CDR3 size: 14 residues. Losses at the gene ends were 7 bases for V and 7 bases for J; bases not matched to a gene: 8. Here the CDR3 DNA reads TGTGCCAGCACCCAGGGACAGGGGGTGGGTGGCTACACCTTC. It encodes CASTQGQGVGGYTF.

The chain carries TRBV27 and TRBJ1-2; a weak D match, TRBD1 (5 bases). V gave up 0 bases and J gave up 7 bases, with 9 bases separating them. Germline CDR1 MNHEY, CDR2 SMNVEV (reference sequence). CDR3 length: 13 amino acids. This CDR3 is CASSLSTVTGYTF. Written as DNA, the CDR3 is TGTGCCAGCAGTTTATCGACAGTGACTGGCTACACCTTC.

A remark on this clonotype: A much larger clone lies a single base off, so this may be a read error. CDR3 residues: CASSQVLVTAWNTEAFF. CDR3 DNA sequence: TGCGCCAGCAGCCAAGTTCTCGTGACGGCCTGGAACACTGAAGCTTTCTTT. The chain recombines TRBV4-1 with TRBJ1-1; unclear D gene. Germline CDR1 is MGHRA and CDR2 is YSYEKL. The CDR3 is 17 amino acids. Trimming took off 1 base at V and 1 base at J, with 16 bases between the two ends.

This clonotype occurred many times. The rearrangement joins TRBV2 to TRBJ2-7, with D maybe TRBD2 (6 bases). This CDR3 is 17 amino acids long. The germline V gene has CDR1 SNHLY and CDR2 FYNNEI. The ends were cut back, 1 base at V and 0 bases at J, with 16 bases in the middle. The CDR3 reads CASSEEVGGAYSYEQYF. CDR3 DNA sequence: TGTGCCAGCAGTGAAGAGGTGGGCGGGGCCTACTCCTACGAGCAGTACTTC. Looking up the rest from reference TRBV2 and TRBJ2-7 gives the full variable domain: EPEVTQTPSHQVTQMGQEVILRCVPISNHLYFYWYRQILGQKVEFLVSFYNNEISEKSEIFDDQFSVERPDGSNFTLKIRSTKLEDSAMYFCASSEEVGGAYSYEQYFGPGTRLTVT.

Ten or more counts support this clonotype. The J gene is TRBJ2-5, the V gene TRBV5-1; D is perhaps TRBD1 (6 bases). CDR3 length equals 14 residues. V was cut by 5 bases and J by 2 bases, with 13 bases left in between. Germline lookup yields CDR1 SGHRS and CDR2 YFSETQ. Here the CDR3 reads CASRSGTLQETQYF. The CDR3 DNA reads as TGCGCCAGCAGGTCCGGGACACTTCAAGAGACCCAGTACTTC.

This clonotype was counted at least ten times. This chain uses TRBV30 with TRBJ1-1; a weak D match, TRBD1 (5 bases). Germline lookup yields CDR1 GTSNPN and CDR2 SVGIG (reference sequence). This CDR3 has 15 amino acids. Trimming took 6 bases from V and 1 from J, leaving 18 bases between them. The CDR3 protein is CACPTVGRPNTEAFF. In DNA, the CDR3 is TGTGCCTGTCCAACAGTGGGACGGCCGAACACTGAAGCTTTCTTT.